This T cell receptor (beta chain) was captured in a study of post-analysis software for immune sequencing data. Findings and limits, study-wide: Among four or five TRBV segments more frequent in patients than controls were TRBV5-6, TRBV5-1 and TRBV20-1.

TCR beta cDNA libraries included unique molecular identifiers. A single record per CDR3 protein comes from TCRdb applying MiXCR to the PCR reads. Here the sample spans 250,000 to 300,000 distinct CDR3 sequences, 35% to 40% being singletons. CDR1 SGHRS and CDR2 YFSETQ come from the germline V gene. This CDR3 spans 17 amino acids. V was shortened by 5 bases and J by 4 bases, with 19 bases between the two germline ends. Worth noting for this clonotype: The antigen remains unidentified.

Sequences were obtained from blood. The V call is TRBV5-1, the J call TRBJ2-6; D perhaps matches TRBD1 (5 bases). The sequence was obtained from a girl aged 5 to 17 with multiple sclerosis. CDR3 in amino acids: CASSAQGPARGANVLTF. The CDR3 region has the DNA TGCGCCAGCAGTGCGCAGGGCCCCGCGAGGGGGGCCAACGTCCTGACTTTC.